These T cell receptor beta chains were read from a single sample in a study of immune evolution from preneoplasia to lung adenocarcinoma. The assay was immunoSEQ multiplex PCR, and TCRdb's table has in-frame clones only and misses some. The sample gives about 27,000 clones, about two thirds of which show up once; 5.7% is in the top ten. The specimen sequenced was FFPE invasive lung adenocarcinoma tissue. These receptors all come from a person aged 55 to 75 with invasive lung adenocarcinoma. Some clones in this sample may be carry-over from other donors' samples. Each CDR3 is given with its conserved first and last residue. A D gene is named only where the DNA matches it firmly. Rows give clone size only sometimes, using once, few, many, or a class for an expanded clone.

D,size,V,J,CDR3,DNA
TRBD1,.,TRBV5-4,TRBJ1-2,CASSPLGTGGNYGYTF,TGTGCCAGCAGCCCCCTTGGGACAGGGGGTAACTATGGCTACACCTTC
TRBD2,.,TRBV9,TRBJ2-1,CASSVTSGLNEQFF,TGTGCCAGCAGCGTGACTAGCGGGCTGAATGAGCAGTTCTTC
TRBD1,.,TRBV4-1,TRBJ1-5,CASSQVLGGSGNQPQHF,TGCGCCAGCAGCCAAGTTTTAGGGGGCTCGGGCAATCAGCCCCAGCATTTT
TRBD1,.,TRBV28,TRBJ2-3,CASNNRGPTDTQYF,TGTGCCAGTAATAACAGGGGACCCACAGATACGCAGTATTTT
TRBD2,medium-sized,TRBV6-4,TRBJ2-7,CASSDEAGASYEQYF,TGTGCCAGCAGTGACGAAGCGGGAGCCTCCTACGAGCAGTACTTC
.,.,TRBV19,TRBJ2-5,CASSSKETETQYF,TGTGCCAGTAGTTCCAAAGAAACAGAGACCCAGTACTTC
.,few,TRBV6-5,TRBJ2-1,CASIREFRSAGEQFF,TGTGCCAGCATTCGGGAGTTTAGATCGGCTGGTGAGCAGTTCTTC
TRBD2,few,TRBV10-2,TRBJ2-1,CASSGTSGYNEQFF,TGCGCCAGCAGTGGGACTAGCGGTTACAATGAGCAGTTCTTC
.,.,TRBV2,TRBJ1-2,CAAMGTAYGYTF,TGTGCCGCAATGGGGACGGCCTATGGCTACACCTTC
.,.,TRBV6-1,TRBJ2-2,CASSLAGGLSGELFF,TGTGCCAGCAGCCTCGCAGGGGGGTTGTCCGGGGAGCTGTTTTTT
TRBD2,.,TRBV2,TRBJ2-5,CASSRDYQETQYF,TGTGCCTCCAGTAGGGACTATCAAGAGACCCAGTACTTC
TRBD1,.,TRBV11-2,TRBJ2-7,CASSEGGGTVYEQYF,TGTGCCAGCAGCGAAGGGGGTGGGACAGTTTACGAGCAGTACTTC
.,.,TRBV5-1,TRBJ2-3,CASSSGQADTQYF,TGCGCCAGCAGCTCCGGACAAGCAGATACGCAGTATTTT
TRBD1,few,TRBV7-2,TRBJ1-1,CASRVYRGTEAFF,TGTGCCAGCAGGGTCTACAGGGGAACTGAAGCTTTCTTT
TRBD2,.,TRBV7-9,TRBJ2-1,CASSLTQLAGGPSEQFF,TGTGCCAGCAGCCTAACGCAACTAGCGGGAGGGCCCAGTGAGCAGTTCTTC
TRBD2,.,TRBV11-2,TRBJ2-1,CASGLTSGRSSKQFF,TGTGCCAGTGGGCTGACTAGCGGGAGGAGTAGTAAGCAGTTCTTC
.,few,TRBV2,TRBJ1-5,CASSGDYNQPQHF,TGTGCCAGCTCCGGGGACTACAATCAGCCCCAGCATTTT